The rows below give T cell receptor beta chains drawn from one sample of a study of shared T cell receptors in the human thymus. Repertoires were generated with immunoSEQ multiplex PCR, while TCRdb's copy carries only in-frame clones and drops some. This table holds under 700,000 clones, around three quarters found once. In addition, the sample was reused for a study of human thymus T cells.

The sequenced sample was thymocytes. Receptors originate from a boy younger than two with a congenital heart defect. Each CDR3 is given without its conserved first and last residue. Where a row states a size, it is once, few, many or the class of an expanded clone; other rows omit it.

v_gene	j_gene	abundance	CDR3aa
TRBV10-2	TRBJ2-7	NA	ASSDSRRERAYEQY
TRBV21-1	TRBJ2-3	NA	ASSKFGLAGGYSTDTQY
TRBV5-1	TRBJ1-4	NA	ASSLPEGEKLF
TRBV28	TRBJ2-5	NA	ASSLSLPETQY
TRBV30	TRBJ1-5	NA	AWASGDFNQPQH
TRBV10-2	TRBJ1-1	NA	ASRDLDRDTEAF
TRBV28	TRBJ2-3	NA	ASGIWVGAGVHTDTQY
TRBV11-3	TRBJ2-7	few	ASSLDPPSTDLPSYEQY
TRBV19	TRBJ2-7	few	ASSTYPGQGDPYEQY
TRBV6-1	TRBJ2-7	once	ASSARGRGQNEQY
TRBV2	TRBJ2-7	NA	ASSPLAAEYEQY
TRBV7-8	TRBJ2-7	NA	ASSSTSGSFPEQY
TRBV7-2	TRBJ2-3	NA	ASSSLLAGPPHTDTQY
TRBV6-6	TRBJ2-7	NA	ATVGTSFYEQY
TRBV7-9	TRBJ1-2	NA	ASSFGAVGRGIRYT
TRBV6-1	TRBJ2-7	NA	ASSEKTGQGASSYEQY
TRBV4-3	TRBJ1-1	NA	ASSQEPRRGWAF
TRBV11-2	TRBJ2-5	few	ASSKNSGIQETQY
TRBV12-5	TRBJ2-2	NA	ASGSGDGGSSTGELF
TRBV27	TRBJ2-3	NA	ASSLETGTDTQY
TRBV29-1	TRBJ2-3	few	SVEPSTGAPTDTQY
TRBV15	TRBJ2-1	NA	ATRTGTSGRGASYNEQF
TRBV2	TRBJ2-2	NA	ASSEASGNQANTGELF
TRBV7-9	TRBJ2-5	NA	ASRRVGSGSVQETQY
TRBV7-9	TRBJ2-7	NA	ASSSGLAEVYEQY
TRBV14	TRBJ2-5	NA	ASSQGGQETQY
TRBV7-2	TRBJ1-5	NA	ASSPRAGYQPQH
TRBV28	TRBJ2-7	NA	ASSLLRGTGGRDEQY
TRBV7-2	TRBJ2-3	NA	ASSLYLDTDTQY
TRBV18	TRBJ1-4	NA	ASSPRVTEKLF
TRBV27	TRBJ2-1	NA	ASSLGLAGAYSEQF
TRBV29-1	TRBJ2-7	NA	SVDYPGTGAGYEQY
TRBV4-3	TRBJ2-7	few	ASSQDTGTPYEQY